The TCR beta chain under discussion was sequenced for a study of response to subunit inactivated influenza vaccine. Findings and limits, study-wide: There was a suggestion from the authors that each seasonal influenza vaccination recruits few new T cells.

TCRdb redid the calling of the RT-PCR reads with MiXCR, one entry per CDR3 protein. The sample yields more than 200,000 distinct CDR3 sequences, more than 10% seen once. The CDR3 is made up of 14 amino acids. Germline values: CDR1 LNHDA, CDR2 SQIVND (reference sequence). Trimming stripped 3 bases from V and 6 bases from J, with 12 bases between. This clonotype was observed at least ten times. Its matching antigen is unknown. This TCR came from a man aged 50-59 years who received an inactivated influenza vaccine. This chain links TRBV19 with TRBJ2-1; D is unresolved. The sequenced sample was non-naive T cells sorted from PBMCs, obtained 14 to 15 days before vaccination. CDR3 sequence: CASSIERLSNEQFF. CDR3 in DNA: TGTGCCAGTAGTATTGAGAGGCTATCCAATGAGCAGTTCTTC.